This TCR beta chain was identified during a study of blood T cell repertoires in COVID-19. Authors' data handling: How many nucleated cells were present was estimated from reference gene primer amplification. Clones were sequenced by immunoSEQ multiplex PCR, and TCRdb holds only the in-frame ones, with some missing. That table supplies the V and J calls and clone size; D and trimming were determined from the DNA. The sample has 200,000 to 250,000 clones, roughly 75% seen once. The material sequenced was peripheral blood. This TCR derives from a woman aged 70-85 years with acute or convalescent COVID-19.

The CDR3 protein is CASSPPSAITGKLFF. DNA for the CDR3: TGTGCCAGCTCACCACCATCCGCCATCACCGGGAAACTGTTTTTT. The chain combines TRBV18 with TRBJ1-4; D is unresolved. CDR1 is KGHSH and CDR2 is LQKENI in the germline V gene. This CDR3 has 15 amino acids. V shed 0 bases and J shed 11 bases, with 16 bases lying between them. Together with reference TRBV18 and TRBJ1-4, the CDR3 gives the full variable domain: NAGVMQNPRHLVRRRGQEARLRCSPMKGHSHVYWYRQLPEEGLKFMVYLQKENIIDESGMPKERFSAEFPKEGPSILRIQQVVRGDSAAYFCASSPPSAITGKLFFGSGTQLSVL.